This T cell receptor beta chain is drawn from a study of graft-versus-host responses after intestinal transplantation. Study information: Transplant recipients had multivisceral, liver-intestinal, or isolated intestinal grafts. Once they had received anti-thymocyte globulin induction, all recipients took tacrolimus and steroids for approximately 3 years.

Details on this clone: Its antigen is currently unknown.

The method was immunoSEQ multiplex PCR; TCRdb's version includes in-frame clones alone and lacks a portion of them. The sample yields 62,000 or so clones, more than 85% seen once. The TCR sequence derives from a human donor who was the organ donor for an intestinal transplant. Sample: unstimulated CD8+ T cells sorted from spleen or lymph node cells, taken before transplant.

Written as DNA, the CDR3 is TGTGCCAGCAGCCCCACCTCGGCAGGGTGGGAGGATGGAAACACCATATATTTT. Translating it yields CASSPTSAGWEDGNTIYF. V gene TRBV7-2 combines with J gene TRBJ1-3, with D possibly matching TRBD1 (5 bases). V shed 5 bases and J shed 3 bases, with 23 bases lying between them. The CDR3 sequence is 18 residues long. Looked up from germline, CDR1 is SGHTA and CDR2 is FQGNSA. Looking up the rest from reference TRBV7-2 and TRBJ1-3 gives the full variable domain: GAGVSQSPSNKVTEKGKDVELRCDPISGHTALYWYRQSLGQGLEFLIYFQGNSAPDKSGLPSDRFSAERTGGSVSTLTIQRTQQEDSAVYLCASSPTSAGWEDGNTIYFGEGSWLTVV.